The 27 T cell receptor beta chains reported below all come from one sample, sequenced in a study of T-cell memory formation after mild COVID-19. One entry per CDR3 protein results from TCRdb running MiXCR on the 5' RACE reads. The sample shows almost 350,000 distinct CDR3 sequences, 20% to 25% of them seen only once. Sequenced material: PBMCs or a T cell subset sorted from them (not recorded which). The receptors were gathered from a man aged 18-30 years who had mild COVID-19 (a few samples of this study predate the infection). Cell type and time point are not known.

This clonotype was counted a few times. The rearrangement joins TRBV20-1 to TRBJ1-1, with D maybe TRBD1 (6 bases). V lost 5 bases to trimming and J lost 2 bases, with 15 bases between them. This CDR3 has 14 residues. CDR1 is DFQATT, CDR2 SNEGSKA, per germline (reference sequence). In nucleotides, the CDR3 is TGCAGTGCTCCGTTCCGAGGGGGAAACACTGAAGCTTTCTTT. Amino acid sequence: CSAPFRGGNTEAFF.

This CDR3 reads CASSQIGQGASRGYTF. CDR3 in DNA: TGTGCCAGCAGCCAGATTGGACAGGGGGCTTCAAGGGGCTACACCTTC. V usage is TRBV7-3 and J usage is TRBJ1-2, with TRBD1 identical over 11 bases. Germline-derived CDR1 and CDR2 are SGHTA and FQGTGA. This CDR3 is built from 16 residues. V shed 5 bases and J 8 bases; nucleotides not matched to a gene: 13.

This clonotype has a handful of counts. The chain is built from TRBV6-5 and TRBJ2-2; 7 positions agree with TRBD2. The CDR3 spans 13 residues. CDR1 and CDR2 (germline): MNHEY, SVGAGI. V trimming: 3 bases; J trimming: 6 bases; junction bases outside the gene matches: 1. CDR3 bases: TGTGCCAGCAGTTATGCGGGGGCCGGGGAGCTGTTTTTT. Its translation: CASSYAGAGELFF.

This clonotype was counted a few times. The rearrangement links TRBV20-1 to TRBJ2-1, with TRBD2 matching over 11 bases. Per the germline V gene, CDR1 is DFQATT and CDR2 is SNEGSKA (reference sequence). V trimming: 0 bases; J trimming: 6 bases; junction bases outside the gene matches: 7. This CDR3 has 16 amino acids. This CDR3 reads CSARDPTSGGVNEQFF. The DNA of the CDR3 is TGCAGTGCTAGAGACCCCACTAGCGGGGGTGTCAATGAGCAGTTCTTC.

The V gene is TRBV4-1, the J gene TRBJ1-2; 8 positions agree with TRBD1. This CDR3 is 15 amino acids long. J was trimmed by 3 bases and V by 2 bases; bases with no gene match: 5. Per the germline V gene, CDR1 is MGHRA and CDR2 is YSYEKL. The CDR3 is CASSQHLDRDYGYTF. Here the CDR3 DNA reads TGCGCCAGCAGCCAACACCTGGACAGGGACTATGGCTACACCTTC.

The chain recombines TRBV4-1 with TRBJ2-5, with 10 bases lining up with TRBD2. This CDR3 spans 16 amino acids. Germline V gives CDR1 MGHRA, CDR2 YSYEKL. With V trimmed by 4 bases and J by 2 bases, 7 bases remained unmatched. CDR3 in DNA: TGCGCCAGCAGCCGGTATAGCGGGGGGTATCAAGAGACCCAGTACTTC. Residues: CASSRYSGGYQETQYF.

This clonotype has just a few counts. The V call is TRBV2, the J call TRBJ2-3; unclear D gene. Germline-derived CDR1 and CDR2 are SNHLY and FYNNEI. With 0 bases removed from V and 4 bases from J, the gap between germline ends came to 8 bases. The CDR3 covers 14 residues. CDR3 region: CASSEASRSDTQYF. The CDR3, as DNA: TGTGCCAGCAGTGAAGCTAGCAGGTCAGATACGCAGTATTTT.

This clonotype has more than one count but fewer than ten. The rearrangement joins TRBV9 to TRBJ2-1, with 8 bases matching TRBD2. V was clipped by 0 bases and J by 4 bases; unmatched bases: 6. This CDR3 has 16 amino acids. Germline V gene data show CDR1 as SGDLS and CDR2 as YYNGEE. In DNA form, the CDR3 reads TGTGCCAGCAGCGTAGTGAGGACTAGCCTGTACAATGAGCAGTTCTTC. Encoded protein: CASSVVRTSLYNEQFF.

The rearrangement links TRBV20-1 to TRBJ2-1; 9 bases agree with TRBD2. The V and J ends lost 0 bases and 6 bases, in that order; junction bases with no gene match: 9. Per the germline V gene, CDR1 is DFQATT and CDR2 is SNEGSKA (reference sequence). This CDR3 is built from 16 residues. The CDR3 sequence is CSARDWKAGGPNEQFF. The CDR3 DNA follows: TGCAGTGCTAGAGATTGGAAAGCGGGGGGCCCCAATGAGCAGTTCTTC.

This clonotype was seen a few times. The V call is TRBV9, the J call TRBJ1-5; tentatively, D is TRBD1 (5 bases). Trimming removed 2 bases at V and 1 base at J, with 7 bases between. CDR1 is SGDLS and CDR2 is YYNGEE in the germline V gene. CDR3 length equals 14 residues. CDR3 coding DNA: TGTGCCAGCAGCGTGGACACAAGCAATCAGCCCCAGCATTTT. Protein product: CASSVDTSNQPQHF.

This clonotype was detected only a few times. The CDR3 loop is CASSEQGITDTQYF. CDR3 nucleotide sequence: TGTGCCAGCAGCGAACAGGGGATCACAGATACGCAGTATTTT. This rearrangement joins TRBV7-6 to TRBJ2-3, with 7 bases aligning to TRBD1. This CDR3 spans 14 amino acids. The V gene end was trimmed by 5 bases and the J gene end by 2 bases; junction bases not matched to a gene: 4. Germline CDR1 is SGHVS and CDR2 is FNYEAQ.

This clonotype has just a few counts. The V and J genes are TRBV5-1 and TRBJ1-1, with D possibly being TRBD1 (6 bases). From germline, CDR1 is SGHRS and CDR2 YFSETQ. Trimming removed 4 bases from V and 4 bases from J, with 20 bases in between. The length of the CDR3 is 16 residues. The CDR3 loop is CASSLPSGARGTEAFF. As DNA, the CDR3 is TGCGCCAGCAGCCTACCCTCAGGGGCCCGGGGCACTGAAGCTTTCTTT.

This clonotype was detected only a few times. The chain recombines TRBV6-1 with TRBJ2-7; D uncertain. V gave up 2 bases and J gave up 6 bases, with 14 bases separating them. This CDR3 comprises 14 residues. CDR1 MNHNS and CDR2 SASEGT come from the germline V gene. The CDR3 nucleotides read TGTGCCAGCAGTGAATCTCCGTTCCTGGTCGAGCAGTACTTC. Its protein product is CASSESPFLVEQYF.

This clonotype was recorded once. This sequence joins TRBV2 and TRBJ2-7, with D possibly TRBD2 on 6 matching bases. The CDR3 totals 15 residues. V dropped 1 base and J dropped 4 bases, with 14 bases sitting between them. The germline V gene encodes CDR1 SNHLY and CDR2 FYNNEI. CDR3 loop: CASSEGMGLRYEQYV. In DNA form, the CDR3 reads TGTGCCAGCAGTGAAGGAATGGGACTCCGATACGAGCAGTACGTC.

There are a few counts of this clonotype. The chain carries TRBV20-1 and TRBJ1-6; 9 bases line up with TRBD1. V was clipped by 4 bases and J by 1 base; unmatched bases: 14. The CDR3 has 19 residues. CDR1 is DFQATT, CDR2 SNEGSKA, per germline (reference sequence). DNA for the CDR3: TGCAGTGCTACCCACATACAGGGGGCGCGACAGTCCTATAATTCACCCCTCCACTTT. This codes for CSATHIQGARQSYNSPLHF.

The V and J genes are TRBV6-5 and TRBJ2-7; 7 bases align to TRBD1. The germline CDR1 and CDR2 sequences are MNHEY and SVGAGI. The V gene end was trimmed by 4 bases and the J gene end by 6 bases; junction bases not matched to a gene: 6. This CDR3 contains 13 residues. DNA of the CDR3: TGTGCCAGCAGTTCCCGACAGGGTCTCGAGCAGTACGTC. It encodes CASSSRQGLEQYV.

The chain joins TRBV11-2 to TRBJ1-1; TRBD1 matches 8 bases. CDR1 is SGHAT and CDR2 is FQNNGV in the germline V gene. The CDR3 covers 15 residues. V gave up 6 bases and J gave up 2 bases; unmatched junction bases: 8. The chain's CDR3 is CASRGYDRGNTEAFF. CDR3 bases: TGTGCCAGCAGAGGATACGACAGGGGAAACACTGAAGCTTTCTTT.

This clonotype was recorded at least ten times. The chain is built from TRBV12-3 or TRBV12-4 and TRBJ2-2; TRBD2 might be the D (6 bases). The CDR3 sequence is 14 residues long. The V end lost 6 bases, the J end lost 5 bases, and 13 bases lay between the germline ends. CDR3 nucleotides: TGTGCCAGCAGAACCGGGGGAAATACCGGGGAGCTGTTTTTT. Its protein product is CASRTGGNTGELFF.

This clonotype was recorded at least ten times. CDR3 DNA sequence: TGCAGCGGTTACAGGGGAGGGAGCACTGAAGCTTTCTTT. Its translation is CSGYRGGSTEAFF. V is TRBV29-1 and J is TRBJ1-1; 7 positions match TRBD1. Germline V gene lookup returns CDR1 SQVTM and CDR2 ANQGSEA. The CDR3 has 13 amino acids. J gave up 4 bases and V 7 bases, and 9 bases lay outside the gene matches.

J is TRBJ2-3 and V is TRBV30; 9 nucleotides line up with TRBD2. The CDR3 spans 16 residues. Germline assignment: CDR1 GTSNPN and CDR2 SVGIG (reference sequence). V trimming: 0 bases; J trimming: 2 bases; junction bases outside the gene matches: 6. The CDR3 spells CAWSVGLAGFTDTQYF. CDR3 coding DNA: TGTGCCTGGAGTGTCGGTCTAGCGGGGTTCACAGATACGCAGTATTTT.

The J gene is TRBJ2-1, the V gene TRBV7-2, with 8 bases that match TRBD1. Germline CDR1 SGHTA, CDR2 FQGNSA. After removal of 6 bases from V and 2 bases from J, the junction contained 6 bases not matched to a gene. CDR3 length: 15 amino acids. CDR3 in amino acids: CASRRDRGAYNEQFF. The CDR3 bases are TGTGCCAGCAGGCGTGACAGGGGAGCCTACAATGAGCAGTTCTTC.

The V and J genes are TRBV29-1 and TRBJ1-3; D call uncertain. Deletions cut 6 bases from V and 0 bases from J, with 6 bases between. CDR3 length: 12 residues. CDR1 SQVTM and CDR2 ANQGSEA come from the germline V gene. The CDR3 coding sequence is TGCAGCGTCGGTGACTCTGGAAACACCATATATTTT. Amino acids: CSVGDSGNTIYF. Full variable domain (rest looked up from reference TRBV29-1 and TRBJ1-3): SAVISQKPSRDICQRGTSLTIQCQVDSQVTMMFWYRQQPGQSLTLIATANQGSEATYESGFVIDKFPISRPNLTFSTLTVSNMSPEDSSIYLCSVGDSGNTIYFGEGSWLTVV.

With regard to this clonotype: Mismatch with germline at one junction end may stem from a read error. The V call is TRBV9, the J call TRBJ1-4; 10 nucleotides match TRBD1. Germline lookup yields CDR1 SGDLS and CDR2 YYNGEE. This CDR3 spans 15 amino acids. CDR3 bases: TGTGTCAGCAGCGATTCGACAGGGGGCAATGAAAAACTGTTTTTT. This sequence encodes CVSSDSTGGNEKLFF.

The V gene is TRBV2, the J gene TRBJ2-7; no reliable D call. V gave up 8 bases and J gave up 2 bases, with 19 bases separating them. From germline, CDR1 is SNHLY and CDR2 FYNNEI. The CDR3 is 15 amino acids. This CDR3 reads CASLQDGPNPYEQYF. Written as DNA, the CDR3 is TGTGCCAGCCTCCAGGACGGCCCCAACCCCTACGAGCAGTACTTC.

This clonotype was counted ten times or more. The chain uses TRBV7-9 and TRBJ2-1, with D hard to call. From germline, CDR1 is SEHNR and CDR2 FQNEAQ (reference sequence). This CDR3 region has 12 residues. V was trimmed by 3 bases and J by 4 bases, leaving 4 bases between them. CDR3 amino acids: CASSFQYNEQFF. CDR3 DNA sequence: TGTGCCAGCAGCTTCCAGTACAATGAGCAGTTCTTC.

The J gene is TRBJ1-4, the V gene TRBV4-1; weak D call: TRBD1 (6 bases). CDR3 length equals 15 residues. Germline CDR1 is MGHRA and CDR2 is YSYEKL. V was shortened by 4 bases and J by 4 bases, with 13 bases between the two germline ends. CDR3 DNA sequence: TGCGCCAGCAGCCTACCGGGGGCCAGTAATGAAAAACTGTTTTTT. Protein sequence: CASSLPGASNEKLFF.

This chain links TRBV20-1 with TRBJ1-5; D is ambiguous. Germline CDR1 reads DFQATT; CDR2 reads SNEGSKA (reference sequence). CDR3 length equals 14 residues. V lost 6 bases, J lost 2 bases, and 14 bases lay in between. Here the CDR3 reads CSAIPGVGNQPQHF. The CDR3 DNA sequence: TGCAGTGCAATCCCCGGGGTAGGCAATCAGCCCCAGCATTTT.